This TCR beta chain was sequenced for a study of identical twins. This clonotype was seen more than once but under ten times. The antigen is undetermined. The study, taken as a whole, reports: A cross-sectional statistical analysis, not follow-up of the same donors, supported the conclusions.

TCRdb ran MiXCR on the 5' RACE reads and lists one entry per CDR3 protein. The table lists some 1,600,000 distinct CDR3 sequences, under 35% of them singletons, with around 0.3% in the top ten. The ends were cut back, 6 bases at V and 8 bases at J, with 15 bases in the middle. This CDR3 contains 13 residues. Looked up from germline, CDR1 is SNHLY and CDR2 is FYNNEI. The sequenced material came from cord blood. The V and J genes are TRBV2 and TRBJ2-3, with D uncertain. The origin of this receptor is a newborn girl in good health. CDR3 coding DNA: TGTGCCAGCAGCGAGACCAGCAGTGGTACGCAGTATTTT. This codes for CASSETSSGTQYF.